The 9 T cell receptor beta chains below were found in one sample sequenced in a study of blood T cell repertoires in COVID-19 (dated by TCRdb to the early 2020s). Library generation was performed with the immunoSEQ multiplex PCR assay. The table comes from immuneACCESS by way of TCRdb, which keeps in-frame sequences with V and J called. Part of the clones is missing from these tables; in studies checked, under half for an unresolved V gene and the rest for unknown reasons. The sample table records 200,000 to 250,000 clones; 88% of these occur just once. The biggest ten clones account for just over 2.5% of the sample. The material sequenced was PBMCs or T cells enriched from blood (not recorded which). The receptors derive from a woman aged 25 to 39 who had recovered from COVID-19.

The chain has TRBV19 and TRBJ1-1, with 8 positions matching TRBD1. This CDR3 is 14 amino acids long. Trimming cost V 8 bases and J 2 bases; bases outside gene matches: 7. From germline, CDR1 is LNHDA and CDR2 SQIVND (reference sequence). The CDR3 DNA is TGTGCCAGTGACGGACAGGGCCTAAACACTGAAGCTTTCTTT. Translation gives CASDGQGLNTEAFF.

The genes are TRBV27 and TRBJ2-7, with D tentatively TRBD2 (5 bases). V lost 6 bases and J 6 bases, leaving 9 bases between the germline ends. The CDR3 is 11 amino acids. Germline CDR1 reads MNHEY; CDR2 reads SMNVEV (reference sequence). In DNA form, the CDR3 reads TGTGCCAGCAGGCGAGGGTTCGAGCAGTACTTC. It codes for CASRRGFEQYF.

This clone has a single count. V and J are TRBV7-9 and TRBJ2-3; 9 bases fit TRBD2. Germline loops: CDR1 SEHNR, CDR2 FQNEAQ (reference sequence). J gave up 0 bases and V 4 bases, and 8 bases lay outside the gene matches. The CDR3 is made up of 17 amino acids. The CDR3 loop reads CASSSKLAGYSTDTQYF. The CDR3 nucleotides are TGTGCCAGCAGCTCTAAACTAGCGGGCTATAGCACAGATACGCAGTATTTT.

V and J are TRBV5-6 and TRBJ1-2, with TRBD1 matching 9 bases. The CDR3 loop spans 13 amino acids. Germline CDR1 SGHDT, CDR2 YYEEEE. Trimming at V came to 7 bases and at J to 5 bases, leaving 6 bases not matched to a gene. The CDR3 coding sequence is TGTGCCAGCGTGGGACAGGGTGGGTATGGCTACACCTTC. The encoded protein is CASVGQGGYGYTF.

V and J are TRBV7-2 and TRBJ2-2; 11 nucleotides match TRBD2. Germline trimming cut 4 bases from V and 5 bases from J; bases unmatched to any gene: 9. The CDR3 is made up of 17 amino acids. Germline-derived CDR1 and CDR2 are SGHTA and FQGNSA. CDR3 protein: CASSSLYSGGVTGELFF. DNA of the CDR3: TGTGCCAGCAGCTCATTATATAGCGGGGGGGTAACCGGGGAGCTGTTTTTT. The variable domain in full, completed from reference TRBV7-2 and TRBJ2-2, reads GAGVSQSPSNKVTEKGKDVELRCDPISGHTALYWYRQSLGQGLEFLIYFQGNSAPDKSGLPSDRFSAERTGGSVSTLTIQRTQQEDSAVYLCASSSLYSGGVTGELFFGEGSRLTVL.

V and J are TRBV5-5 and TRBJ2-1, with D unclear. The V and J ends lost 4 bases and 1 base respectively, with 9 bases between them. The germline V gene has CDR1 SGHKS and CDR2 YYEKEE (reference sequence). There are 14 residues in the CDR3. This CDR3 reads CASSQTGSYNEQFF. As DNA, the CDR3 is TGTGCCAGCAGCCAAACCGGGTCCTACAATGAGCAGTTCTTC.

This clone showed up just once. The chain recombines TRBV6-1 with TRBJ1-6; 8 bases map to TRBD1. The V and J ends lost 7 bases and 9 bases, in that order; junction bases with no gene match: 5. The CDR3 extends over 13 amino acids. The germline V gene encodes CDR1 MNHNS and CDR2 SASEGT. CDR3 protein: CASTGTGLSPLHF. DNA for the CDR3: TGTGCCAGCACCGGGACAGGTCTTTCACCCCTCCACTTT.

This clone is a singleton in its sample. V usage is TRBV21-1 and J usage is TRBJ1-2. TRBV21-1 is designated a pseudogene. The CDR3 has 14 residues. CDR3 nucleotide sequence: TGTGCCAGCAGCAAATTACGAGGGAACTATGGCTACACCTTC. Amino acid sequence: CASSKLRGNYGYTF.

CDR3 bases: TGTGCCAGCAGCTCCGAACCGGGACAGCGCCTCATGAACACTGAAGCTTTCTTT. Amino acids: CASSSEPGQRLMNTEAFF. This chain uses TRBV7-9 with TRBJ1-1; TRBD1 aligns across 7 bases. The CDR3 runs to 18 residues. Germline V gene lookup returns CDR1 SEHNR and CDR2 FQNEAQ (reference sequence). The V and J ends lost 4 bases and 0 bases, in that order; junction bases with no gene match: 14. Complete variable domain (other parts from reference TRBV7-9 and TRBJ1-1): DTGVSQNPRHKITKRGQNVTFRCDPISEHNRLYWYRQTLGQGPEFLTYFQNEAQLEKSRLLSDRFSAERPKGSFSTLEIQRTEQGDSAMYLCASSSEPGQRLMNTEAFFGQGTRLTVV.